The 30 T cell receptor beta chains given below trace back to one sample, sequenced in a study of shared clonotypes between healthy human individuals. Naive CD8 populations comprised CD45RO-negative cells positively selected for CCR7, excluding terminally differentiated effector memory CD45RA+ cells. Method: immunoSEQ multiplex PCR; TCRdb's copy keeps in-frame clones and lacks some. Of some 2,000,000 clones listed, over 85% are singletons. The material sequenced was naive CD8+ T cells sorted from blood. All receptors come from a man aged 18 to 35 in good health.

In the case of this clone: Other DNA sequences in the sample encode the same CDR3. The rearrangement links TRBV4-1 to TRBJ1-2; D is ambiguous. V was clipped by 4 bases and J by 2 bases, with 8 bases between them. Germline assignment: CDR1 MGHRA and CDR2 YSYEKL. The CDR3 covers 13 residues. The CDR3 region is CASSPEGNYGYTF. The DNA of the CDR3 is TGCGCCAGCAGCCCAGAAGGGAACTATGGCTACACCTTC.

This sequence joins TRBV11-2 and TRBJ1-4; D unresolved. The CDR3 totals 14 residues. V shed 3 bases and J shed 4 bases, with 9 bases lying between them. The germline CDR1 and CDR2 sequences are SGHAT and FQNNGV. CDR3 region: CASSFRRDNEKLFF. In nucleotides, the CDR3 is TGTGCCAGCAGCTTTCGTCGGGATAATGAAAAACTGTTTTTT.

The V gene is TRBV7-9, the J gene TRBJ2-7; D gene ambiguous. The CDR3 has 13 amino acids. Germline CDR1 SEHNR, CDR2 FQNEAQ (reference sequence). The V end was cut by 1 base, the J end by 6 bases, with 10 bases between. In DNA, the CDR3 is TGTGCCAGCAGCTTAGGGGCCCTCGGCGAGCAGTACTTC. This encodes CASSLGALGEQYF.

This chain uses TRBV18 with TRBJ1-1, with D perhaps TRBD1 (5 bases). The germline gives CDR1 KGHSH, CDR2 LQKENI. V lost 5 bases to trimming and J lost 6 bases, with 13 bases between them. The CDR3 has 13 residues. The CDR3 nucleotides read TGTGCCAGCTCAATACGGGGAGGGGCTGAAGCTTTCTTT. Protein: CASSIRGGAEAFF.

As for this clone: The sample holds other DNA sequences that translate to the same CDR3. The CDR3 spells CASSLGTGVYNEQFF. Written as DNA, the CDR3 is TGTGCCAGCAGCCTCGGGACAGGGGTTTACAATGAGCAGTTCTTC. The J gene is TRBJ2-1, the V gene TRBV7-6; 10 bases match TRBD1. The V gene end was trimmed by 5 bases and the J gene end by 4 bases; junction bases not matched to a gene: 5. The CDR3 length is 15 residues. Germline CDR1 and CDR2: SGHVS and FNYEAQ.

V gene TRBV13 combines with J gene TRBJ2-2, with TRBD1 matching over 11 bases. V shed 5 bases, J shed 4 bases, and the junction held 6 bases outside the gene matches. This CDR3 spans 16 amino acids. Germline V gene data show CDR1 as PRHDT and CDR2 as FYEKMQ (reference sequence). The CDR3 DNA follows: TGTGCCAGCAGCCCCATGGGACAGGGGGGCACCGGGGAGCTGTTTTTT. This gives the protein CASSPMGQGGTGELFF.

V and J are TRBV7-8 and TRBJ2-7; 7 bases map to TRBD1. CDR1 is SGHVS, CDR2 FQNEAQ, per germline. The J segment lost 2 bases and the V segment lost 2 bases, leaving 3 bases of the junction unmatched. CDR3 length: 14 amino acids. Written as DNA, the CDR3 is TGTGCCAGCAGCTTAACCACAGGGGCCTACGAGCAGTACTTC. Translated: CASSLTTGAYEQYF. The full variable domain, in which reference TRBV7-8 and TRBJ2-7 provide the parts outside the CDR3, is GAGVSQSPRYKVAKRGQDVALRCDPISGHVSLFWYQQALGQGPEFLTYFQNEAQLDKSGLPSDRFFAERPEGSVSTLKIQRTQQEDSAVYLCASSLTTGAYEQYFGPGTRLTVT.

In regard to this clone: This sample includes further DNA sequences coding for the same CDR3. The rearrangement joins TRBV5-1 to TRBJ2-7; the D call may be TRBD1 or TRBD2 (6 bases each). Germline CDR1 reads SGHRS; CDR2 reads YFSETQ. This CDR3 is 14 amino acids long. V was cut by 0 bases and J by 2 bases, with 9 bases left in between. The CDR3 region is CASSLAGATYEQYF. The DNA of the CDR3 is TGCGCCAGCAGCTTGGCGGGGGCCACCTACGAGCAGTACTTC.

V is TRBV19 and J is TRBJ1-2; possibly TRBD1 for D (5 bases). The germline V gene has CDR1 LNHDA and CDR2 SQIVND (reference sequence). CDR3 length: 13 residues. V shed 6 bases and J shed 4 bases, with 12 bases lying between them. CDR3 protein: CASRSRDGYGYTF. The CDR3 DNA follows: TGTGCCAGTAGATCCCGGGACGGCTATGGCTACACCTTC.

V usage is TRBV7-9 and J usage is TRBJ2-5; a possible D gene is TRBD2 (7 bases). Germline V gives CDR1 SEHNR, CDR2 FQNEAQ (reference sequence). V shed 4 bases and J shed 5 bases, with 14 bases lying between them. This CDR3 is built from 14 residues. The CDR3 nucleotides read TGTGCCAGCAGCTGGGGGGGCATATTGGAGACCCAGTACTTC. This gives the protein CASSWGGILETQYF.

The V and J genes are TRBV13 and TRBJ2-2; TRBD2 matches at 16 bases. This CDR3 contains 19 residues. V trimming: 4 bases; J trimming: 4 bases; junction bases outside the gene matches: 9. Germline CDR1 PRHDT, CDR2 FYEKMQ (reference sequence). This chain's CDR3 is CASSSPGLAGGPSTGELFF. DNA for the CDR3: TGTGCCAGCAGCTCGCCGGGACTAGCGGGAGGGCCGTCCACCGGGGAGCTGTTTTTT.

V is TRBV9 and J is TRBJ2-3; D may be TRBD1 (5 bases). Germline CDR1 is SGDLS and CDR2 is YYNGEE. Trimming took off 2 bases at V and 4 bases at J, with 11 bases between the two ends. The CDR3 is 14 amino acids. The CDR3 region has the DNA TGTGCCAGCAGCGTGGGGTGGGGCGCAGATACGCAGTATTTT. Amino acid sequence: CASSVGWGADTQYF.

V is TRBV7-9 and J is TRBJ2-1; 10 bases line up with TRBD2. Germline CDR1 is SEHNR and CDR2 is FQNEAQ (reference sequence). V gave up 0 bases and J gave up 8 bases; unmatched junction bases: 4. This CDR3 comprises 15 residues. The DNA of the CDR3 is TGTGCCAGCAGCTTAGCCAACCTAGCGGGAGATGAGCAGTTCTTC. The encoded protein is CASSLANLAGDEQFF.

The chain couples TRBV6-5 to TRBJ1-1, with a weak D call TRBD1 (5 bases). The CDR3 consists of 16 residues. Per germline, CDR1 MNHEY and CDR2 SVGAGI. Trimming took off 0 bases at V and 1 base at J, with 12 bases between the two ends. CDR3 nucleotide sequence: TGTGCCAGCAGTTACTCAAGGGGATGGGGGAACACTGAAGCTTTCTTT. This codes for CASSYSRGWGNTEAFF.

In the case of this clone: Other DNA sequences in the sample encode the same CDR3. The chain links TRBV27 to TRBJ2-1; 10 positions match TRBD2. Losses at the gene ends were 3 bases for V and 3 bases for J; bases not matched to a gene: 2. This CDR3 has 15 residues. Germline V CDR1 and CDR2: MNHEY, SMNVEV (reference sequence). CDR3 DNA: TGTGCCAGCAGTTTGGGACTAGCGAGCTACAATGAGCAGTTCTTC. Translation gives CASSLGLASYNEQFF.

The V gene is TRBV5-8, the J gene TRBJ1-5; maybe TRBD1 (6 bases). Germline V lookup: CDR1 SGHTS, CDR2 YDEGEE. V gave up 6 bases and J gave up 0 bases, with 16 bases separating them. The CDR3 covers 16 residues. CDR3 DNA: TGTGCCAGCACCGACGGGACACATTATAGCAATCAGCCCCAGCATTTT. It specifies CASTDGTHYSNQPQHF.

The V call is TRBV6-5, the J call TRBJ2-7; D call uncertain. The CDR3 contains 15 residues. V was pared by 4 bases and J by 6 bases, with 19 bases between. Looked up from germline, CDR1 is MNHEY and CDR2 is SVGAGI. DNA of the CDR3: TGTGCCAGCAGTTTCACCACACTTGGCGTGGGCGAGCAGTACTTC. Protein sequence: CASSFTTLGVGEQYF.

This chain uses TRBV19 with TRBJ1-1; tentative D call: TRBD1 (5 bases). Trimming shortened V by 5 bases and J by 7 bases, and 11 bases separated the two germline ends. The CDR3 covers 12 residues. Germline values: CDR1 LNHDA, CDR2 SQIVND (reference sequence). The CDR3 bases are TGTGCCAGTAGTGTTCAGGGACTTGAAGCTTTCTTT. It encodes CASSVQGLEAFF.

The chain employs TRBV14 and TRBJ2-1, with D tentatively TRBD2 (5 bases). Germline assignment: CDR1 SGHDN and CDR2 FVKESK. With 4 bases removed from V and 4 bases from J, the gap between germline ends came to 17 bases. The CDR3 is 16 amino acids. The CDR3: CASSPLSGSLYNEQFF. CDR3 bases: TGTGCCAGCAGCCCCTTAAGCGGATCCCTTTACAATGAGCAGTTCTTC.

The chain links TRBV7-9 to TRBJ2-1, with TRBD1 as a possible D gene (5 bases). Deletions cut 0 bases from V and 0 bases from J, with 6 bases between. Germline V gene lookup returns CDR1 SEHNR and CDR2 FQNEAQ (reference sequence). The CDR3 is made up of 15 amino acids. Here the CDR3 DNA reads TGTGCCAGCAGCTTAGCGACAGCCTCCTACAATGAGCAGTTCTTC. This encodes CASSLATASYNEQFF.

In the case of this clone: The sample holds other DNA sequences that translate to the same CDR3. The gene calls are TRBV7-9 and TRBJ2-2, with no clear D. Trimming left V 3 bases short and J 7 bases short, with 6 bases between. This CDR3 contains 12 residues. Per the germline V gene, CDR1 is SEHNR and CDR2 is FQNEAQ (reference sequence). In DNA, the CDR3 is TGTGCCAGCAGCTTTGGTAGCGGGGAGCTGTTTTTT. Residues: CASSFGSGELFF.

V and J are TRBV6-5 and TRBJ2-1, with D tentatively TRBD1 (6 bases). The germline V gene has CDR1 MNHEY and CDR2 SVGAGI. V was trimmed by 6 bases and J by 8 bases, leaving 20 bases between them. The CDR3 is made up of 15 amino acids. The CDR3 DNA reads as TGTGCCAGCAGCCAAACAGGGTTTCAAAGCTATGAGCAGTTCTTC. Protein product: CASSQTGFQSYEQFF.

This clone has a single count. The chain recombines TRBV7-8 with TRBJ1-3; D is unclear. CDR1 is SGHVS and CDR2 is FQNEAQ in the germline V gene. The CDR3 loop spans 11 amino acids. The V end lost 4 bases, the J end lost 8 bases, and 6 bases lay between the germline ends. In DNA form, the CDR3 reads TGTGCCAGCAGCTCCCCTCACACCATATATTTT. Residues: CASSSPHTIYF.

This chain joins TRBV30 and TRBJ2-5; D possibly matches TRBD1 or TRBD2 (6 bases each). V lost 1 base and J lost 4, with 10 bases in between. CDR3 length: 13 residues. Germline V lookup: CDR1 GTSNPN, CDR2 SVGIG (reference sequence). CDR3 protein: CAWSGGGPETQYF. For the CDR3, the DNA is TGTGCCTGGAGTGGTGGGGGGCCAGAGACCCAGTACTTC.

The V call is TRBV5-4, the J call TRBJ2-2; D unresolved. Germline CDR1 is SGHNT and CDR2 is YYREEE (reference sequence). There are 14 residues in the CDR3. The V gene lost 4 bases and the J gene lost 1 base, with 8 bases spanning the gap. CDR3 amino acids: CASSPRENTGELFF. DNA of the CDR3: TGTGCCAGCAGCCCAAGGGAGAACACCGGGGAGCTGTTTTTT.

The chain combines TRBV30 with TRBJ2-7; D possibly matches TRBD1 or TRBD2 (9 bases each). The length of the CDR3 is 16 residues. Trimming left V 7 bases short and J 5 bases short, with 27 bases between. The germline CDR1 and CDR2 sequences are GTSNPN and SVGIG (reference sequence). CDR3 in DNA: TGTGCCTTGGACAGGGGAGGGATAGCGGGGGCTAACGAGCAGTACTTC. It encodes CALDRGGIAGANEQYF.

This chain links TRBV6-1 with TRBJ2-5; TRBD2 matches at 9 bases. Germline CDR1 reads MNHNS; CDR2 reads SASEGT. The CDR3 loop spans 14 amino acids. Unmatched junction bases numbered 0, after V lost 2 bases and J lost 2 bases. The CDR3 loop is CASSELAGQETQYF. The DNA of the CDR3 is TGTGCCAGCAGTGAACTAGCGGGACAAGAGACCCAGTACTTC.

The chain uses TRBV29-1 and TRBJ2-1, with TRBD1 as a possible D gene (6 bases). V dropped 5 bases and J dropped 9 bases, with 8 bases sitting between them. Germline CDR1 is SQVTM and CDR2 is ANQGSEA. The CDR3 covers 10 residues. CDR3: CSVTGPEQFF. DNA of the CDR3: TGCAGCGTTACAGGGCCTGAGCAGTTCTTC.

The CDR3 reads CASSLGVATNEQYF. Here the CDR3 DNA reads TGTGCCAGCAGCTTAGGGGTAGCGACCAACGAGCAGTACTTC. V gene TRBV13 combines with J gene TRBJ2-7; D is perhaps TRBD2 (5 bases). The CDR3 covers 14 residues. Trimming removed 0 bases from V and 5 bases from J, with 11 bases in between. Germline values: CDR1 PRHDT, CDR2 FYEKMQ (reference sequence). Filled out from reference TRBV13 and TRBJ2-7, the complete variable domain reads AAGVIQSPRHLIKEKRETATLKCYPIPRHDTVYWYQQGPGQDPQFLISFYEKMQSDKGSIPDRFSAQQFSDYHSELNMSSLELGDSALYFCASSLGVATNEQYFGPGTRLTVT.

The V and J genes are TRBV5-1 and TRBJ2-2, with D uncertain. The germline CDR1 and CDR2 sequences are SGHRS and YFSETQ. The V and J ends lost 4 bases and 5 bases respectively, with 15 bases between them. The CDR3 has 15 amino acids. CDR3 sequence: CASSPSVLGTGELFF. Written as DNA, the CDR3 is TGCGCCAGCAGCCCGTCCGTCTTAGGGACCGGGGAGCTGTTTTTT.